This TCR beta chain was sequenced during a study of T cell responses to AZD1222 COVID-19 vaccine. Notes on the study in general: Recipients of AZD1222 seropositive at baseline numbered only 5 or 6.

A remark on this clone: Antigen unknown.

Profiling relied on immunoSEQ multiplex PCR, and the TCRdb table lists in-frame clones only, not all of them. Of about 120,000 clones listed, about 90% are singletons. The V gene's germline CDR1 is MNHEY and CDR2 SMNVEV (reference sequence). This CDR3 is 16 amino acids long. Unmatched junction bases numbered 14, after V lost 10 bases and J lost 3 bases. The chain has TRBV27 and TRBJ1-2, with 10 bases identical to TRBD1. The origin of this receptor is an adult in good health. Sequenced here: peripheral blood, sampled on day 0 of AZD1222 vaccination. In DNA form, the CDR3 reads TGTGCCACTCTCTTTTCGGGGACAGGGGCTCACTATGGCTACACCTTC. Protein sequence: CATLFSGTGAHYGYTF.